This T cell receptor (beta chain) is from a study of somatic mutations in cytotoxic T cells in rheumatoid arthritis. As originally analysed: Matching published virus-specific TCRB sequences was rare for patient CD8+ clones that were larger than 1%. The assay was immunoSEQ multiplex PCR, and TCRdb's table has in-frame clones only and misses some. V, J and clone size were drawn from that table, and D and trimming were deduced from the DNA. The data contain thousands of clones, roughly 90% of them singletons. The germline CDR1 and CDR2 sequences are SGHVS and FNYEAQ. The V gene end was trimmed by 1 base and the J gene end by 2 bases; junction bases not matched to a gene: 2. This CDR3 is 18 amino acids long.

The rearrangement links TRBV7-6 to TRBJ2-6; 13 bases align to TRBD2. The receptor was derived from a middle-aged man with rheumatoid arthritis. The sequenced sample consisted of CD8+ T cells sorted from blood. CDR3 region: CASSLVTSGGAGANVLTF. The CDR3 DNA is TGTGCCAGCAGCTTAGTTACTAGCGGGGGGGCTGGGGCCAACGTCCTGACTTTC.